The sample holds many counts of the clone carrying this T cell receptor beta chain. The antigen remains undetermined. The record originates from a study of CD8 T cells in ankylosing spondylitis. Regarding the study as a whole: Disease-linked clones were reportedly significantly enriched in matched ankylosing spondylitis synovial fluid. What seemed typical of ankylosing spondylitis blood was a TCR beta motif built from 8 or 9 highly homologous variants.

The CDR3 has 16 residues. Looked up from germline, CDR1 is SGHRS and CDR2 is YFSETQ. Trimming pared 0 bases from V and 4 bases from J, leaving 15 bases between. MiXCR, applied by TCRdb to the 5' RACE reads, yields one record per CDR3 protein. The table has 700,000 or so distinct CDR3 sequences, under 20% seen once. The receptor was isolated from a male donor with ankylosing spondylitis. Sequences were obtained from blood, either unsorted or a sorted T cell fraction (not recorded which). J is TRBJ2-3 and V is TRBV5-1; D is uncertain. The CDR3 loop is CASSLAVPRSPDTQYF. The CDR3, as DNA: TGCGCCAGCAGCTTGGCGGTCCCGAGATCCCCAGATACGCAGTATTTT.